This TCR beta chain was sequenced for a study of blood T cell repertoires in COVID-19 (dated by TCRdb to the early 2020s). Background on the whole study: Collaborator samples came from the United States, Italy and Spain and covered acute and convalescent phases of COVID-19. The prospective study material was composed of cDNA or gDNA derived from T cells, B-cell-depleted T cells, or PBMCs. The dataset comprised deeply sampled blood TCRbeta repertoires from subjects exposed to, actively infected with, or recovered from COVID-19. A freely available public database, intended as a resource for researchers studying the immune response to SARS-CoV-2, is where the repertoires were released. The samples were drawn from two sources: the first 160 participants of the ongoing ImmuneRACE study, and some 1,300 subjects contributed by 6 global collaborators. The sample metadata nearly always contained a de-identified subject ID, COVID-19 status, age in years and sex. Where HLA class I and class II types were available, the types were taken from metadata supplied by the sample provider, not from assay-based typing.

Study-level results and caveats: How much clinical and demographic metadata was included differed by source and by participant, and the metadata was provided uncurated.

Concerning this clone: The antigen this receptor binds is unknown. There are no base qualities to consult, and no much larger clone falls within one base.

Collaborating institutions collected whole blood in K2EDTA tubes following their own protocols. For TCRbeta analysis, collaborators shipped samples in one of three forms: frozen whole blood, isolated PBMCs, or DNA extracted from either of those sample types. From cysteine to phenylalanine, the CDR3 is 14 amino acids long. Just the 42-base CDR3 DNA is kept, in frame starting at base 1. The germline V gene sets CDR1 to SGHRS and CDR2 to YFSETQ. After removal of 4 bases from V and 1 base from J, the junction retains 3 bases not matched to a gene. The immunoSEQ Assay, a bias-controlled multiplex PCR, was used to amplify TCRbeta CDR3 regions from genomic DNA. As for the authors' bioinformatics: Within the assay, amplification of reference gene primers was used to estimate how many nucleated cells each sample contained. Sequence reads were collapsed and filtered to measure the absolute abundance of every unique TCRbeta CDR3 rearrangement. Productive Simpson clonality was computed per sample as the square root of Simpson's diversity index over productive rearrangements. TCRdb holds this immuneACCESS table with in-frame rearrangements only. Some clones are missing; in checked studies, unresolved V genes explain under half, and the rest has no known cause. Clone size and the V and J calls come from that table; the DNA yielded D and trimming. The sample has roughly 50,000 clones on record, about four fifths of them singletons. Around 5.3% of the sample comes from the top ten.

The sample comprised peripheral blood. Recombination linked TRBV5-1 to TRBJ2-7, with TRBD2 identical over 9 junction bases. The source is an older woman with acute or convalescent COVID-19. The CDR3 in this case is CASSATSGSYEQYF. The sequenced DNA: TGCGCCAGCAGCGCGACTAGCGGATCCTACGAGCAGTACTTC.